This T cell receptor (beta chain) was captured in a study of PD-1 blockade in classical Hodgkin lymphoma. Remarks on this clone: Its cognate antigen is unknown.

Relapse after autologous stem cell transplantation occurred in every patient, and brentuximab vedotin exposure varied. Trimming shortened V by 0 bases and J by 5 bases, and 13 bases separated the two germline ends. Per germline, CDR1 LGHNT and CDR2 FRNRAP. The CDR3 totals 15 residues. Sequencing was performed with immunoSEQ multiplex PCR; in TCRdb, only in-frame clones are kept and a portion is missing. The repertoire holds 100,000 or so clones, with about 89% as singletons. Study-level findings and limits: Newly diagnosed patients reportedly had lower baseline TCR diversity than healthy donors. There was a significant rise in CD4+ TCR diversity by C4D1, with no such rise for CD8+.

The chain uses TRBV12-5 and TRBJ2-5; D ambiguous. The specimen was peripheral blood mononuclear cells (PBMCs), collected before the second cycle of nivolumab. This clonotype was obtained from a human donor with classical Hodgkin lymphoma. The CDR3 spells CASGLVSAGGETQYF. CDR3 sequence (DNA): TGTGCTAGTGGTTTGGTATCGGCAGGTGGGGAGACCCAGTACTTC. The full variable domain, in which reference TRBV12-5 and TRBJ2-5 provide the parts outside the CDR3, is DARVTQTPRHKVTEMGQEVTMRCQPILGHNTVFWYRQTMMQGLELLAYFRNRAPLDDSGMPKDRFSAEMPDATLATLKIQPSEPRDSAVYFCASGLVSAGGETQYFGPGTRLLVL.